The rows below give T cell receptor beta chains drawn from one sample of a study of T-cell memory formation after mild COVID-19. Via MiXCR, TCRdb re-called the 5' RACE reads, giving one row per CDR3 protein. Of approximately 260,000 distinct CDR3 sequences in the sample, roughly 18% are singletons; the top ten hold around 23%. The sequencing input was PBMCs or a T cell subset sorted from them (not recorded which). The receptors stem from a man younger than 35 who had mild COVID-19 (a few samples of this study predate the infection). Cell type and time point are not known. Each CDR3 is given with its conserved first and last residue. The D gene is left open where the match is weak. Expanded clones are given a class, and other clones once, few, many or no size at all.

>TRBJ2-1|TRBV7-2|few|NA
TGTGCCAGCAGCATCAGATCCGGTGAGCAGTTCTTC
CASSIRSGEQFF
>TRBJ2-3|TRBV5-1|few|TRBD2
TGCGCCAGCAGCCCGGGGACTAGCGGTCCCACAGATACGCAGTATTTT
CASSPGTSGPTDTQYF
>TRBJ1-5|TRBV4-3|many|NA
TGCGCCAGCAGCCTGGGGGAGAATCAGCCCCAGCATTTT
CASSLGENQPQHF
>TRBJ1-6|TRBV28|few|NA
TGTGCCAGCAGGTCTGGGTGGGAAGGGGGTTCACCCCTCCACTTT
CASRSGWEGGSPLHF
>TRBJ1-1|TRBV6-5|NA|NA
TGTGCCAGCAGTTACTTCTCTTCGGGCAGGGGAGCTTTCTTT
CASSYFSSGRGAFF
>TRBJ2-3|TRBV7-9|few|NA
TGTGCCAGCAGCCATGGGAACTACACAGATACGCAGTATTTT
CASSHGNYTDTQYF
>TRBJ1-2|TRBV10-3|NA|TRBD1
TGTGCCATCATCGGACAGGGAAACTATGGCTACACCTTC
CAIIGQGNYGYTF
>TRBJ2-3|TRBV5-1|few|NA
TGCGCCAGCAGCTTGGAACAGGGAAGCACAGATACGCAGTATTTT
CASSLEQGSTDTQYF
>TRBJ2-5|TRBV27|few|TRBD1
TGTGCCAGCAGTTTATTCGGGACAGGGGGCCCCCAAGAGACCCAGTACTTC
CASSLFGTGGPQETQYF
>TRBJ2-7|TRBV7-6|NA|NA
TGTGCCAGCAGCTCGATCTCTGGCAGAGATATCTACGAGCAGTACTTC
CASSSISGRDIYEQYF
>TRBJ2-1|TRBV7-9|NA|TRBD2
TGTGCCAGCAGCTTAGCGGAGGCGGGGGGACCGCTTGAGCAGTTCTTC
CASSLAEAGGPLEQFF
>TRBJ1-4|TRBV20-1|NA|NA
TGCAGTGCTGCGGTCTCGGCTAATGAAAAACTGTTTTTT
CSAAVSANEKLFF
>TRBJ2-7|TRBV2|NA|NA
TGTGCCAGCCGGTGGGACATAATGGCCTACGAGCAGTACTTC
CASRWDIMAYEQYF
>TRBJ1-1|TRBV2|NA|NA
TGTGCCAGCCGGGGTTTCACTGAAGCTTTCTTT
CASRGFTEAFF
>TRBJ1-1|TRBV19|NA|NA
TGTGCCAGTAGTTCCCCACTTTGGGGATTCACTGAAGCTTTCTTT
CASSSPLWGFTEAFF
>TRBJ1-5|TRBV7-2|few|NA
TGTGCCAGCAGCTTAGATTATTCTACTCAGCCCCAGCATTTT
CASSLDYSTQPQHF